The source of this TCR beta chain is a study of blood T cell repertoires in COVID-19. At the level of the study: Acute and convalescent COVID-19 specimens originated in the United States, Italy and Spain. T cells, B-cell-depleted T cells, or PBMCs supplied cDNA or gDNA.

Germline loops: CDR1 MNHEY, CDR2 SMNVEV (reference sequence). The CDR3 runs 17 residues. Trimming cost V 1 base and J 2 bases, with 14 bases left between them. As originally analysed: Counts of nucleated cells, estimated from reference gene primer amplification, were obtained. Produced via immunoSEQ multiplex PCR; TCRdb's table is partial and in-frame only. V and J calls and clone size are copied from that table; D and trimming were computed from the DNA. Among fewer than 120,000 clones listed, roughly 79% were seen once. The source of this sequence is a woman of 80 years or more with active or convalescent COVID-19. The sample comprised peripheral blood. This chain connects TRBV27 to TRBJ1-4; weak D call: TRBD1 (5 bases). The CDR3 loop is CASSLFPLAGTNEKLFF. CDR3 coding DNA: TGTGCCAGCAGTTTATTCCCTCTGGCAGGGACTAATGAAAAACTGTTTTTT.